This T cell receptor (beta chain) was sequenced in a study of T cells in narcolepsy. As for the study in general: Patients with NT1 or NT2 and healthy control donors were enrolled.

Sequencing used immunoSEQ multiplex PCR; TCRdb keeps in-frame clones, though not all of them. The sample lists tens of thousands of clones, 55% to 65% occurring once. Whole-study findings and limits: Blood of same and different patients, but not healthy controls, reportedly held recurring autoreactive clonotypes. Autoreactive HCRT-specific and TRIB2-specific clonotypes were marked in same-patient CSF-versus-blood CD4+ comparisons. Autoreactive clone sequences were missing from some blood memory CD4+ repertoires.

Comment on this clone: The antigen remains undetermined.

The V gene's germline CDR1 is MNHNS and CDR2 SASEGT. The CDR3 totals 16 residues. V lost 0 bases to trimming and J lost 4 bases; unmatched junction nucleotides: 7. This sequence originates from a human donor in good health. The chain uses TRBV6-1 and TRBJ1-2, with TRBD1 matching 8 bases. The sample taken for sequencing was memory (CD45RA-) CD4+ T cells from blood. As DNA, the CDR3 is TGTGCCAGCAGTGAAGCGCTTCAGGGGGCGGGCTATGGCTACACCTTC. Its translation: CASSEALQGAGYGYTF.